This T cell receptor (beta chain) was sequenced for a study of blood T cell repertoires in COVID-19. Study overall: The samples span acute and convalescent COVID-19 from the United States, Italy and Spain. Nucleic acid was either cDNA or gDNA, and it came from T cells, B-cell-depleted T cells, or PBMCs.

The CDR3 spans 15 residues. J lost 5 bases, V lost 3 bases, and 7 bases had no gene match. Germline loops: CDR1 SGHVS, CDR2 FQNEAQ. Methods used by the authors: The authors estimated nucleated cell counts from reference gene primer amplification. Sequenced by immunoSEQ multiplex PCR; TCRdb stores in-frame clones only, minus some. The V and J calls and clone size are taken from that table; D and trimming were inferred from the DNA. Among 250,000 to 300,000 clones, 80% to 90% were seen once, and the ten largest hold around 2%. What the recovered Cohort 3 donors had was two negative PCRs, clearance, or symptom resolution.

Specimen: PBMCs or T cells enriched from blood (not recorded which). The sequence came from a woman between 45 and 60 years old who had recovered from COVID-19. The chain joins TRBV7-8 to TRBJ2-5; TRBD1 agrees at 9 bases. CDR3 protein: CASSLSDGQGETQYF. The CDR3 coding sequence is TGTGCCAGCAGCTTGAGCGACGGACAGGGGGAGACCCAGTACTTC.